A single sample gave rise to the 24 T cell receptor beta chains below, sequenced in a study of shared clonotypes between healthy human individuals. Clones were sequenced by immunoSEQ multiplex PCR, and TCRdb holds only the in-frame ones, with some missing. The sample lists some 1,400,000 clones, 96% occurring once. The specimen sequenced was naive CD4+ T cells sorted from blood. Subset here: CD45RA+ positively selected. These receptors all stem from a man aged 25-40 years in good health.

This rearrangement joins TRBV28 to TRBJ1-2; D remains ambiguous. The CDR3 is 13 residues long. The germline V gene has CDR1 MDHEN and CDR2 SYDVKM. Trimming left V 5 bases short and J 4 bases short, with 11 bases between. This CDR3 is CASSPPVIYGYTF. CDR3 nucleotide sequence: TGTGCCAGCAGTCCTCCGGTGATCTATGGCTACACCTTC.

The chain joins TRBV27 to TRBJ2-2; 8 bases map to TRBD2. Per the germline V gene, CDR1 is MNHEY and CDR2 is SMNVEV (reference sequence). Unmatched junction bases numbered 7, after V lost 7 bases and J lost 0 bases. This CDR3 is built from 16 residues. The CDR3 DNA sequence: TGTGCCAGCACCCGACTGGGACTAGCGAACACCGGGGAGCTGTTTTTT. This encodes CASTRLGLANTGELFF.

CDR3 bases: TGTGCCATCAGTGAGTCGGGACAGCGGGGGGATACGCAGTATTTT. This gives the protein CAISESGQRGDTQYF. The chain employs TRBV10-3 and TRBJ2-3, with D maybe TRBD2 (8 bases). The CDR3 contains 15 residues. V shed 0 bases and J shed 6 bases, with 13 bases lying between them. Looked up from germline, CDR1 is ENHRY and CDR2 is SYGVKD.

V and J are TRBV29-1 and TRBJ2-7, with unresolved D. Germline V lookup: CDR1 SQVTM, CDR2 ANQGSEA. The CDR3 consists of 12 residues. V lost 6 bases to trimming and J lost 0 bases, with 9 bases between them. The chain's CDR3 is CSVRASSYEQYF. CDR3 nucleotides: TGCAGCGTCCGCGCGTCCTCCTACGAGCAGTACTTC.

Note on this clone: The sample holds other DNA sequences that translate to the same CDR3. The rearrangement joins TRBV11-2 to TRBJ2-7; D unresolved. The germline V gene encodes CDR1 SGHAT and CDR2 FQNNGV. V shed 6 bases and J shed 3 bases, with 9 bases lying between them. The CDR3 is 12 residues long. CDR3 sequence (DNA): TGTGCCAGCAGACCGGATAGCTACGAGCAGTACTTC. This gives the protein CASRPDSYEQYF. The whole variable domain, filled in from reference TRBV11-2 and TRBJ2-7, reads EAGVAQSPRYKIIEKRQSVAFWCNPISGHATLYWYQQILGQGPKLLIQFQNNGVVDDSQLPKDRFSAERLKGVDSTLKIQPAKLEDSAVYLCASRPDSYEQYFGPGTRLTVT.

The J gene is TRBJ2-3, the V gene TRBV9; 7 positions match TRBD2. The germline CDR1 and CDR2 sequences are SGDLS and YYNGEE. V was clipped by 2 bases and J by 2 bases; unmatched bases: 8. The CDR3 runs to 16 residues. Here the CDR3 reads CASSVGLGFDTDTQYF. The CDR3 nucleotides read TGTGCCAGCAGCGTCGGACTAGGCTTTGACACAGATACGCAGTATTTT. The variable domain in full, with the rest retrieved from reference TRBV9 and TRBJ2-3, is DSGVTQTPKHLITATGQRVTLRCSPRSGDLSVYWYQQSLDQGLQFLIQYYNGEERAKGNILERFSAQQFPDLHSELNLSSLELGDSALYFCASSVGLGFDTDTQYFGPGTRLTVL.

The rearrangement joins TRBV29-1 to TRBJ2-7, with TRBD2 matching over 11 bases. The V gene's germline CDR1 is SQVTM and CDR2 ANQGSEA. The V gene end was trimmed by 1 base and the J gene end by 4 bases; junction bases not matched to a gene: 12. CDR3 length: 17 residues. The CDR3 here is CSVEVKVSGRALYEQYF. In DNA form, the CDR3 reads TGCAGCGTTGAAGTGAAGGTTAGCGGGAGGGCCTTATACGAGCAGTACTTC.

The genes are TRBV10-3 and TRBJ2-6; no clear D gene. The CDR3 spans 18 residues. Germline CDR1 is ENHRY and CDR2 is SYGVKD. Trimming removed 1 base at V and 6 bases at J, with 19 bases between. The CDR3 region has the DNA TGTGCCATCAGTGAGTTTTCCGGCCTGGTTATTACGGCCAACGTCCTGACTTTC. Amino acids: CAISEFSGLVITANVLTF.

The chain is built from TRBV2 and TRBJ1-5; D gene ambiguous. With 7 bases removed from V and 1 base from J, the gap between germline ends came to 11 bases. The CDR3 runs 14 residues. Germline CDR1 and CDR2: SNHLY and FYNNEI. The CDR3 DNA is TGTGCCAGCACCGGGCCTACAAGCAATCAGCCCCAGCATTTT. It encodes CASTGPTSNQPQHF.

The V gene is TRBV5-8, the J gene TRBJ2-5, with TRBD2 matching over 7 bases. Unmatched junction bases numbered 5, after V lost 4 bases and J lost 5 bases. Germline-derived CDR1 and CDR2 are SGHTS and YDEGEE. The CDR3 spans 13 residues. The CDR3 region has the DNA TGTGCCAGCAGCCCGCGGGGGTTGGAGACCCAGTACTTC. It codes for CASSPRGLETQYF.

The V and J genes are TRBV28 and TRBJ2-7, with 12 bases fitting TRBD2. Per the germline V gene, CDR1 is MDHEN and CDR2 is SYDVKM. There are 16 residues in the CDR3. The V segment lost 2 bases and the J segment 2 bases; nucleotides outside the gene matches: 4. CDR3 bases: TGTGCCAGCAGTTTAGAACTAGCGGGAGGCACCTACGAGCAGTACTTC. This encodes CASSLELAGGTYEQYF.

The chain couples TRBV2 to TRBJ2-1; D gene unclear. V lost 7 bases and J 4 bases, leaving 14 bases between the germline ends. CDR3 length: 14 amino acids. Germline V gene lookup returns CDR1 SNHLY and CDR2 FYNNEI. CDR3: CASTPYRSYNEQFF. The CDR3 nucleotides read TGTGCCAGCACCCCTTACAGATCTTACAATGAGCAGTTCTTC.

The CDR3 region has the DNA TGTGCCTGGAGGGGGAGGAGGCCCTACGAGCAGTACTTC. Amino acids: CAWRGRRPYEQYF. The J gene is TRBJ2-7, the V gene TRBV30, with D possibly being TRBD2 (6 bases). CDR3 length: 13 amino acids. The germline V gene has CDR1 GTSNPN and CDR2 SVGIG (reference sequence). The V gene lost 3 bases and the J gene lost 2 bases, with 11 bases spanning the gap.

The V and J genes are TRBV9 and TRBJ2-3; no definite D call. V was pared by 4 bases and J by 5 bases, with 17 bases between. The CDR3 consists of 15 residues. The germline V gene encodes CDR1 SGDLS and CDR2 YYNGEE. CDR3 sequence: CASSPLSWFGDTQYF. The CDR3 DNA reads TGTGCCAGCAGCCCCTTGAGTTGGTTTGGAGATACGCAGTATTTT.

This clone was detected a few times. The genes are TRBV10-3 and TRBJ1-5, with D unclear. CDR1 is ENHRY and CDR2 is SYGVKD in the germline V gene. This CDR3 spans 15 amino acids. The germline V and J ends were trimmed by 3 bases and 4 bases, with 13 bases remaining between them. The CDR3 region is CAISELTGGNQPQHF. The CDR3 coding sequence is TGTGCCATCAGTGAATTGACTGGCGGGAATCAGCCCCAGCATTTT.

The V call is TRBV9, the J call TRBJ2-2, with 7 positions matching TRBD2. Germline V gene data show CDR1 as SGDLS and CDR2 as YYNGEE. The junction had 12 bases not matched to a gene; V was cut back by 2 bases and J by 8 bases. The length of the CDR3 is 16 residues. CDR3 sequence: CASSVGLADLGGELFF. CDR3 sequence (DNA): TGTGCCAGCAGCGTGGGCCTAGCGGACCTCGGGGGGGAGCTGTTTTTT.

The chain carries TRBV5-4 and TRBJ2-5; either TRBD1 or TRBD2 may fit D (5 bases each). The ends were cut back, 4 bases at V and 5 bases at J, with 15 bases in the middle. The CDR3 has 14 amino acids. Per the germline V gene, CDR1 is SGHNT and CDR2 is YYREEE (reference sequence). The CDR3 loop reads CASSHFRGGETQYF. In DNA form, the CDR3 reads TGTGCCAGCAGCCACTTTAGGGGCGGGGAGACCCAGTACTTC.

V is TRBV7-9 and J is TRBJ1-2; the D is unclear. The CDR3 consists of 15 residues. Between the trimmed V and J ends, which lost 1 base and 3 bases, there was a span of 12 bases. Germline V gene sequence: CDR1 SEHNR, CDR2 FQNEAQ (reference sequence). DNA of the CDR3: TGTGCCAGCAGCTTAGTTGAAATTGGGGACTATGGCTACACCTTC. Protein product: CASSLVEIGDYGYTF.

The chain joins TRBV6-5 to TRBJ1-3; TRBD1 might be the D (5 bases). The germline V gene has CDR1 MNHEY and CDR2 SVGAGI. Trimming shortened V by 6 bases and J by 6 bases, and 12 bases separated the two germline ends. The CDR3 sequence is 13 residues long. CDR3 DNA sequence: TGTGCCAGCAGCCCCAGACAGTTAAACACCATATATTTT. Translated, it gives CASSPRQLNTIYF.

CDR3 protein: CASSLEWALQETQYF. The CDR3 nucleotides read TGCGCCAGCAGCTTGGAATGGGCTCTACAAGAGACCCAGTACTTC. V usage is TRBV5-1 and J usage is TRBJ2-5; no firm D call. Per germline, CDR1 SGHRS and CDR2 YFSETQ. V was pared by 0 bases and J by 2 bases, with 11 bases between. The CDR3 is made up of 15 amino acids.

The chain joins TRBV5-5 to TRBJ2-3; possibly TRBD2 for D (5 bases). This CDR3 is 12 amino acids long. In germline, CDR1 is SGHKS, CDR2 YYEKEE (reference sequence). The V and J ends lost 4 bases and 6 bases respectively, with 9 bases between them. The CDR3 DNA is TGTGCCAGCAGCCCGGGGTTGGATACGCAGTATTTT. Amino acid sequence: CASSPGLDTQYF.

The chain couples TRBV11-2 to TRBJ2-2; D may be TRBD1 or TRBD2 (7 bases each). The ends were cut back, 6 bases at V and 4 bases at J, with 24 bases in the middle. Germline V gene sequence: CDR1 SGHAT, CDR2 FQNNGV. This CDR3 is built from 18 residues. The DNA of the CDR3 is TGTGCCAGCAGTCTACGGCATAGGGGAGGGGGCCTCACCGGGGAGCTGTTTTTT. Translation: CASSLRHRGGGLTGELFF.

This chain uses TRBV10-1 with TRBJ2-3; D gene uncertain. The CDR3 runs 11 residues. Germline CDR1 and CDR2: WNHNN and SYGVQD (reference sequence). Trimming removed 4 bases from V and 5 bases from J, with 4 bases in between. Written as DNA, the CDR3 is TGCGCCAGCAGTGCGGTAGATACGCAGTATTTT. It codes for CASSAVDTQYF.

This sequence joins TRBV7-9 and TRBJ2-3, with unresolved D. V lost 5 bases and J 0 bases, leaving 15 bases between the germline ends. The CDR3 loop spans 16 amino acids. Germline V lookup: CDR1 SEHNR, CDR2 FQNEAQ (reference sequence). The CDR3 region is CASSLELSLSTDTQYF. For the CDR3, the DNA is TGTGCCAGCAGCCTCGAACTATCCCTCAGCACAGATACGCAGTATTTT.